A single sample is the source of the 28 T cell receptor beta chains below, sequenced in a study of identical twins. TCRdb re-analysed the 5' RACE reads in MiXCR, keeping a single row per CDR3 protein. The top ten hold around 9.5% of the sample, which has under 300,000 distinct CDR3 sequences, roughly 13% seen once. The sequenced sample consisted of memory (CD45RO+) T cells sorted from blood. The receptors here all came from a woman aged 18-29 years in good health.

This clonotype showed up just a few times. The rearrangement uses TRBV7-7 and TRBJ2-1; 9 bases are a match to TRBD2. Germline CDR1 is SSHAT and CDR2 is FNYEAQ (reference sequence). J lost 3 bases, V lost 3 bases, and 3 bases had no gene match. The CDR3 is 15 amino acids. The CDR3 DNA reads TGTGCCAGCAGCTTCTCTAGCGGGATCTACAATGAGCAGTTCTTC. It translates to CASSFSSGIYNEQFF.

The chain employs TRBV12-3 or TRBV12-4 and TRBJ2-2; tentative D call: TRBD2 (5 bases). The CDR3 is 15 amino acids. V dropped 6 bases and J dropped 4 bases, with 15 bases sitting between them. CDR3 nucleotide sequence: TGTGCCAGCAGCTCCTCGGGGTTGGTCACCGGGGAGCTGTTTTTT. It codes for CASSSSGLVTGELFF.

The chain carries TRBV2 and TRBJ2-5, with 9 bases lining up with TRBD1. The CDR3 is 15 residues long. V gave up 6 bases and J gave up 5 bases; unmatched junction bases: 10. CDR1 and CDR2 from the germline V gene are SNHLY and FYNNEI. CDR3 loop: CASRLQGQGGETQYF. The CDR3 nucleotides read TGTGCCAGCAGACTCCAGGGACAGGGCGGTGAGACCCAGTACTTC.

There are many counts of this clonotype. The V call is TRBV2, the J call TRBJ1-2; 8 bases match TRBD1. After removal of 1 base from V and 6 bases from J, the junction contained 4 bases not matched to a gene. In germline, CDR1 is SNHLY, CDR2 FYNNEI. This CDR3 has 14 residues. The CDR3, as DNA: TGTGCCAGCAGTGAAGGGCAGGGGGCGCATGGCTACACCTTC. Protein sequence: CASSEGQGAHGYTF.

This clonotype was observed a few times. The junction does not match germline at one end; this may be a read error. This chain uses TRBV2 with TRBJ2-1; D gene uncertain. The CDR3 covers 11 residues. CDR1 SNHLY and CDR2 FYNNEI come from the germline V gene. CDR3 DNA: TGTGCCAGCAGTGGGTACACTGAGCAGTTCTTC. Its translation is CASSGYTEQFF.

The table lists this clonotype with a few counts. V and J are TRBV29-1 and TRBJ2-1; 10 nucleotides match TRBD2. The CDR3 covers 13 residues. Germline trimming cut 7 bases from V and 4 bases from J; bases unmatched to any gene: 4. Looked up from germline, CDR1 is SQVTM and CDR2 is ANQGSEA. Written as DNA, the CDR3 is TGCAGCGCTGGACTAGCGGTGTACAATGAGCAGTTCTTC. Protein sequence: CSAGLAVYNEQFF.

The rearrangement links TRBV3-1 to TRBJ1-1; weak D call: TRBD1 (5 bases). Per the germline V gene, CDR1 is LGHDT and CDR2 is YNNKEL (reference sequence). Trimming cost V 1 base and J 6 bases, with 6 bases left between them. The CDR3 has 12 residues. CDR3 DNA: TGTGCCAGCAGCCAAGGGACATCTGAAGCTTTCTTT. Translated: CASSQGTSEAFF.

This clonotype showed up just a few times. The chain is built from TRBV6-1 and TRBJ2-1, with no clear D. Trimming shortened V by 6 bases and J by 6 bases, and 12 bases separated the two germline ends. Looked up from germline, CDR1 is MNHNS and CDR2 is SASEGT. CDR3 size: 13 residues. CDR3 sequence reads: CASRPLNFNEQFF. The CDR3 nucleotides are TGTGCCAGCAGGCCCCTCAACTTCAATGAGCAGTTCTTC.

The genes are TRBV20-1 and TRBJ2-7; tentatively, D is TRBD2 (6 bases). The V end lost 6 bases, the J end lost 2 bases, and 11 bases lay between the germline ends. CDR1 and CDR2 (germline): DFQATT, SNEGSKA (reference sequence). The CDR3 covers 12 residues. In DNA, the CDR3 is TGCAGTGCAAGAAGGACTACCTACGAGCAGTACTTC. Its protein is CSARRTTYEQYF.

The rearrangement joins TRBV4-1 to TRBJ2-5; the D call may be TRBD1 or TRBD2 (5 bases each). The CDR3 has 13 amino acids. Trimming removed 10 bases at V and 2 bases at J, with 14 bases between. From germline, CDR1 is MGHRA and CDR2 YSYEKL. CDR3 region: CATSGSGQETQYF. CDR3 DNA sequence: TGCGCCACCTCGGGGTCAGGGCAAGAGACCCAGTACTTC.

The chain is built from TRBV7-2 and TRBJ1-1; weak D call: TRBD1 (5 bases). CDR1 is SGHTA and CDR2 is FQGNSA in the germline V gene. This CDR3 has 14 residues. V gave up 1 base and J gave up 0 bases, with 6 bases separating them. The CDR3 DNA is TGTGCCAGCAGCTTAGGCAGGGTGAACACTGAAGCTTTCTTT. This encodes CASSLGRVNTEAFF.

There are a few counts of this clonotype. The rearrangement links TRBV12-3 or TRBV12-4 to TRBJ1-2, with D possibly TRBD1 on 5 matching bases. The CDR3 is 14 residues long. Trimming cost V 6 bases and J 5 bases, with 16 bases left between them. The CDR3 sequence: CASRAGYSGYGYTF. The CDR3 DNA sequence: TGTGCCAGCAGGGCAGGGTACTCTGGGTATGGCTACACCTTC.

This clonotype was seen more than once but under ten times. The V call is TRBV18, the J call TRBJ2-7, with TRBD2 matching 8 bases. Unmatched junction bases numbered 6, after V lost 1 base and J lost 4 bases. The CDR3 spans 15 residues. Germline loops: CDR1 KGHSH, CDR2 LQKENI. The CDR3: CASSPQAGAEYEQYF. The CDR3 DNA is TGTGCCAGCTCACCACAAGCGGGAGCAGAATACGAGCAGTACTTC.

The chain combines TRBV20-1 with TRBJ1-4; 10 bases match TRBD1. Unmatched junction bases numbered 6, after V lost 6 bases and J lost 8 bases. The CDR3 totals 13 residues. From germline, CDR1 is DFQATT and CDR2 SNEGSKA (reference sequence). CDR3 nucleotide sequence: TGCAGTGCGTGGACAGGGGGTGGGGAAAAACTGTTTTTT. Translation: CSAWTGGGEKLFF.

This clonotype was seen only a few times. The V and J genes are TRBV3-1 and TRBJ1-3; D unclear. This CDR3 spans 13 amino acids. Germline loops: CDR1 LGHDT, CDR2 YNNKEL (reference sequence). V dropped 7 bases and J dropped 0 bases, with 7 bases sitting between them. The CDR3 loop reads CASMTNSGNTIYF. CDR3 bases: TGTGCCAGCATGACTAACTCTGGAAACACCATATATTTT.

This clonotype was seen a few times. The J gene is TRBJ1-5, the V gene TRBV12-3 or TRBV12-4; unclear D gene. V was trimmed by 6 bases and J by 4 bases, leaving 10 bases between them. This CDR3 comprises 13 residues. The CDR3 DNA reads TGTGCCAGCAGCCGAACCATGAATCAGCCCCAGCATTTT. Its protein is CASSRTMNQPQHF.

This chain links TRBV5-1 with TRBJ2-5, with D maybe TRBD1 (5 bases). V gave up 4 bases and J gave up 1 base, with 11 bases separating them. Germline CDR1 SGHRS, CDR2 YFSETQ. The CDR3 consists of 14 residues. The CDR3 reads CASSPQGPQETQYF. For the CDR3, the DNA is TGCGCCAGCAGCCCCCAGGGTCCCCAAGAGACCCAGTACTTC.

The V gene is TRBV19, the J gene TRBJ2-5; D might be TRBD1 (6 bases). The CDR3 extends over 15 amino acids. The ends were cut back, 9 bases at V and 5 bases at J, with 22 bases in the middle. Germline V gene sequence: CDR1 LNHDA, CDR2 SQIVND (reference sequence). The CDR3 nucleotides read TGTGCCAGCAGTCCCCAGGGGCCGCTTAGGGAGACCCAGTACTTC. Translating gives CASSPQGPLRETQYF. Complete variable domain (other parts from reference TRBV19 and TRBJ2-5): DGGITQSPKYLFRKEGQNVTLSCEQNLNHDAMYWYRQDPGQGLRLIYYSQIVNDFQKGDIAEGYSVSREKKESFPLTVTSAQKNPTAFYLCASSPQGPLRETQYFGPGTRLLVL.

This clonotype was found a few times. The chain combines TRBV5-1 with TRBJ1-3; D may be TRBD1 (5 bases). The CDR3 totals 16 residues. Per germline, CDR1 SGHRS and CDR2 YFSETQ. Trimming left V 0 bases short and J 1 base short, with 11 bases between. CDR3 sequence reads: CASSLESGGSGNTIYF. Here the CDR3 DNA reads TGCGCCAGCAGCTTGGAATCTGGGGGGTCTGGAAACACCATATATTTT.

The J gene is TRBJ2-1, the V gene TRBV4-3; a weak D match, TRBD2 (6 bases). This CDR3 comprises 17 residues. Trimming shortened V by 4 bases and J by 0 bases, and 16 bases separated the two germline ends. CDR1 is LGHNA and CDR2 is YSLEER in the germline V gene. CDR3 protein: CASSPGAGRSSYNEQFF. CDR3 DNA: TGCGCCAGCAGCCCCGGGGCGGGACGGAGCTCCTACAATGAGCAGTTCTTC.

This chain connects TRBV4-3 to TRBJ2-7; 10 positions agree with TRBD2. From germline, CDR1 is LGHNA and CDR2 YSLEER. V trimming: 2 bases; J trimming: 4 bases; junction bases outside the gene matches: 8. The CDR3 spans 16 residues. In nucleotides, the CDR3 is TGCGCCAGCAGCCAACTCACCGGACTAGCGGTTTACGAGCAGTACTTC. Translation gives CASSQLTGLAVYEQYF.

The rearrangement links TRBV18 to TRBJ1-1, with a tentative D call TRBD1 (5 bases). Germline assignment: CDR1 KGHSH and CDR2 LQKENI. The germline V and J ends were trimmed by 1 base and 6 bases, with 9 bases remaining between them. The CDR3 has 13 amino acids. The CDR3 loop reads CASSPQVGAEAFF. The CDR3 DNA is TGTGCCAGCTCACCACAAGTAGGGGCTGAAGCTTTCTTT.

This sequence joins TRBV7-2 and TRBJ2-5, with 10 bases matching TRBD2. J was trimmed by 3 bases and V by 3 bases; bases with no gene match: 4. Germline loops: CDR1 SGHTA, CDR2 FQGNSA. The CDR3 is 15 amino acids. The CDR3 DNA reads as TGTGCCAGCAGCTTGGTAGCGGGAGGTAAAGAGACCCAGTACTTC. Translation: CASSLVAGGKETQYF.

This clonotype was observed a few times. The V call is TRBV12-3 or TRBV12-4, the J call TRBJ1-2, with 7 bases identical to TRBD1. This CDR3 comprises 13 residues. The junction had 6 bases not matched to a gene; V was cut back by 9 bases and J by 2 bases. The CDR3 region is CASQRDSNYGYTF. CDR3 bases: TGTGCCAGTCAACGGGACAGCAACTATGGCTACACCTTC.

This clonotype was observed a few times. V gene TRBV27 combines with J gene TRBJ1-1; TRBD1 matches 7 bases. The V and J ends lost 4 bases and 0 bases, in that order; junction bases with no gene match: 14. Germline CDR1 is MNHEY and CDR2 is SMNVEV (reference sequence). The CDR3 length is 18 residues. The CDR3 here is CASSSLDRPPGMNTEAFF. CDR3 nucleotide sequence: TGTGCCAGCAGTTCCCTGGACAGGCCCCCTGGGATGAACACTGAAGCTTTCTTT.

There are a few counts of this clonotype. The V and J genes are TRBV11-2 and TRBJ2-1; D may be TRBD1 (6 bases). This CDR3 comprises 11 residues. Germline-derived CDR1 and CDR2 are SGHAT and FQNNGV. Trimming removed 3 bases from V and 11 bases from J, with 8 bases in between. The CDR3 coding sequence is TGTGCCAGCAGCTTGGGGGCCAAGCAGTTCTTC. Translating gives CASSLGAKQFF.

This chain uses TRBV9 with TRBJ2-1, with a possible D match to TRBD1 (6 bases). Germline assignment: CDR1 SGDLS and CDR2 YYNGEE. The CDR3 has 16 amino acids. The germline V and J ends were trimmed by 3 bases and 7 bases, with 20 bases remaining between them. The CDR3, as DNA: TGTGCCAGCAGCGCTCCCACAGGGTACCCCTCGAATGAGCAGTTCTTC. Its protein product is CASSAPTGYPSNEQFF.

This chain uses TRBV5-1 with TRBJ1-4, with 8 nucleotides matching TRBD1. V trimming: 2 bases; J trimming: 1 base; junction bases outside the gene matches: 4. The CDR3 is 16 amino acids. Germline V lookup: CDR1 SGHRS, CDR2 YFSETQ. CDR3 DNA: TGCGCCAGCAGCTTCCTTGGACAGGGAACTAATGAAAAACTGTTTTTT. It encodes CASSFLGQGTNEKLFF.